This TCR beta chain was profiled in a study of blood T cell repertoires in COVID-19. All enrollees were roughly 18 to 89 years old and from roughly 22 US areas. Each recovered donor of Cohort 3 presented with two negative PCRs, clearance, or symptom resolution. Assay: immunoSEQ multiplex PCR; the TCRdb copy retains only in-frame clones and omits some. The sample shows almost 400,000 clones, around nine tenths of them seen only once. The sequence was collected from a woman aged 25 to 39 who had recovered from COVID-19. Sequencing was done on a sample of PBMCs or T cells enriched from blood (not recorded which).

CDR3 nucleotides: TGTGCCAGCAGTTTATCGTTTATAGGCAGGGAAGATGGCTACACCTTC. The encoded protein is CASSLSFIGREDGYTF. The chain employs TRBV27 and TRBJ1-2; D is possibly TRBD1 (5 bases). V lost 0 bases and J lost 6, with 17 bases in between. CDR1 MNHEY and CDR2 SMNVEV come from the germline V gene (reference sequence). There are 16 residues in the CDR3.